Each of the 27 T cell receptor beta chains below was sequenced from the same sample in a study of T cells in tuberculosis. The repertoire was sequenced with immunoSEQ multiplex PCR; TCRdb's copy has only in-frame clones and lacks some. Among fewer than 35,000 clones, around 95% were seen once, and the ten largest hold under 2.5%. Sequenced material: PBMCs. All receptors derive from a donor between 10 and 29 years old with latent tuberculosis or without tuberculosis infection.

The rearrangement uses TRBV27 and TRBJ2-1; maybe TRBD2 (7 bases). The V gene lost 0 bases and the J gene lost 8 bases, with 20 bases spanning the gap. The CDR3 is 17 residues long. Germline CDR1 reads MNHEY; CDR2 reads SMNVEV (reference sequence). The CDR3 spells CASSLSFLGGGPYEQFF. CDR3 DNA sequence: TGTGCCAGCAGTTTATCGTTTCTAGGGGGAGGGCCATATGAGCAGTTCTTC.

CDR3 loop: CASSEIVSTEAFF. The DNA of the CDR3 is TGTGCCAGCAGTGAGATTGTGAGTACTGAAGCTTTCTTT. J is TRBJ1-1 and V is TRBV6-1; D uncertain. Germline V gene data show CDR1 as MNHNS and CDR2 as SASEGT. The CDR3 is 13 residues long. The V end lost 3 bases, the J end lost 5 bases, and 10 bases lay between the germline ends.

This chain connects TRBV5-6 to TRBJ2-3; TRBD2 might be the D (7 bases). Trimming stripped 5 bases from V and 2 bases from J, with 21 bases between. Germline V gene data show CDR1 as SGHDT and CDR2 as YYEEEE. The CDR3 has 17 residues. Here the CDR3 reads CASSFPAGGPLTDTQYF. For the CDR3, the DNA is TGTGCCAGCAGTTTCCCGGCCGGGGGGCCCCTCACAGATACGCAGTATTTT.

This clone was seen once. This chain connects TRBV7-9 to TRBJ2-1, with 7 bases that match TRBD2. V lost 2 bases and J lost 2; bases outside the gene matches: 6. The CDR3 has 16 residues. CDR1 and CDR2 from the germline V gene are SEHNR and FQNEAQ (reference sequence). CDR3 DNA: TGTGCCAGCAGCTTATCCGCGGGAGTTCCCTACAATGAGCAGTTCTTC. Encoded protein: CASSLSAGVPYNEQFF.

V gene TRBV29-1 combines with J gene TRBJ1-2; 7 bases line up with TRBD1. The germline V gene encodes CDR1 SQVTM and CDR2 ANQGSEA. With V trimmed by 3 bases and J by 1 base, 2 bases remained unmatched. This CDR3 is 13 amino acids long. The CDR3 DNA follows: TGCAGCGTTGAGACAGGGAATAACTATGGCTACACCTTC. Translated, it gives CSVETGNNYGYTF.

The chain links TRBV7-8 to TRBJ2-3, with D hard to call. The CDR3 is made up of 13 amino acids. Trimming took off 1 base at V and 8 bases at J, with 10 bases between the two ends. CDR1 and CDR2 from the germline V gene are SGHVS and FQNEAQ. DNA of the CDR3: TGTGCCAGCAGCTTAGGCATACGGAGTACGCAGTATTTT. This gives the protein CASSLGIRSTQYF.

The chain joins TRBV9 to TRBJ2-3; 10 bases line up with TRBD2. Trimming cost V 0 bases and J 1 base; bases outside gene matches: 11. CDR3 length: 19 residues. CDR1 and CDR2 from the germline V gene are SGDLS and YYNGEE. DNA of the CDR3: TGTGCCAGCAGCGTAGGACCCCGCCTAGCGGGGGCCGGCACAGATACGCAGTATTTT. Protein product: CASSVGPRLAGAGTDTQYF.

The CDR3 coding sequence is TGTGCCAGTAGGAGAGGGAGAGAGCAGTTCTTC. This encodes CASRRGREQFF. The V call is TRBV19, the J call TRBJ2-1, with D perhaps TRBD2 (5 bases). Germline CDR1 is LNHDA and CDR2 is SQIVND (reference sequence). The CDR3 totals 11 residues. The V end was cut by 6 bases, the J end by 10 bases, with 10 bases between.

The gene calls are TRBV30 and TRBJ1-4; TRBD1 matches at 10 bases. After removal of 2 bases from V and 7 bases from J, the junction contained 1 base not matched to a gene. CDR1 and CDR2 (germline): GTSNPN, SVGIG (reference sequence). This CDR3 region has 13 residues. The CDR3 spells CAWSWTGGEKLFF. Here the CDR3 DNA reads TGTGCCTGGAGTTGGACAGGGGGTGAAAAACTGTTTTTT. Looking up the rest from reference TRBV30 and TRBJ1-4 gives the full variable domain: SQTIHQWPATLVQPVGSPLSLECTVEGTSNPNLYWYRQAAGRGLQLLFYSVGIGQISSEVPQNLSASRPQDRQFILSSKKLLLSDSGFYLCAWSWTGGEKLFFGSGTQLSVL.

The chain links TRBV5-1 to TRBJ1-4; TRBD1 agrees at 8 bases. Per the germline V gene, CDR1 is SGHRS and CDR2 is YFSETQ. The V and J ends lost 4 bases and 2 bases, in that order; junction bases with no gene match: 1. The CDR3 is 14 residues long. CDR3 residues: CASSRQGTNEKLFF. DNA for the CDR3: TGCGCCAGCAGCCGACAGGGGACTAATGAAAAACTGTTTTTT.

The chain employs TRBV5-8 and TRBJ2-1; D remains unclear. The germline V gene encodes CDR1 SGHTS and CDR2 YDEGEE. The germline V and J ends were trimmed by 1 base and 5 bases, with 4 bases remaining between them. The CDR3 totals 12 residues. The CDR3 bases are TGTGCCAGCAGCTTGACAGACAATGAGCAGTTCTTC. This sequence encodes CASSLTDNEQFF.

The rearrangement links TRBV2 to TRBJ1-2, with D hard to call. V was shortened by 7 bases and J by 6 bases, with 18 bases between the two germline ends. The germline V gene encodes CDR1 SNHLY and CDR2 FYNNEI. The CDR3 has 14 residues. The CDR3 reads CASTEGRFRNGYTF. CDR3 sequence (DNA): TGTGCCAGCACCGAGGGCCGTTTTAGGAATGGCTACACCTTC.

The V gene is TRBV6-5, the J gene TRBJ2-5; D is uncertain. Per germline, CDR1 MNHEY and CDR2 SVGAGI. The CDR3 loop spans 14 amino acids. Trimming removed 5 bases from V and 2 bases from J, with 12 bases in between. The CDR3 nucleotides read TGTGCCAGCAGTAGGAGCCTATCTCAAGAGACCCAGTACTTC. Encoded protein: CASSRSLSQETQYF.

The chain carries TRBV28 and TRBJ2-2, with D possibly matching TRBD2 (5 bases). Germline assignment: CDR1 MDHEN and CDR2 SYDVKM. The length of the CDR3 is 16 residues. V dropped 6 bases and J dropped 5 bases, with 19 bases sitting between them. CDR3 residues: CASSLPGVRETGELFF. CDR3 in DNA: TGTGCCAGCAGCTTACCCGGGGTTAGGGAAACCGGGGAGCTGTTTTTT.

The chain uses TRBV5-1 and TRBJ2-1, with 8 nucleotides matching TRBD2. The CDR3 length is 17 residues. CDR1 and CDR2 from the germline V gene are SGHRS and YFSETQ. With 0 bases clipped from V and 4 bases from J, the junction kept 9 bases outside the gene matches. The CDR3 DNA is TGCGCCAGCAGCTTGGCCTTGGATACTAGCGGTTACAATGAGCAGTTCTTC. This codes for CASSLALDTSGYNEQFF.

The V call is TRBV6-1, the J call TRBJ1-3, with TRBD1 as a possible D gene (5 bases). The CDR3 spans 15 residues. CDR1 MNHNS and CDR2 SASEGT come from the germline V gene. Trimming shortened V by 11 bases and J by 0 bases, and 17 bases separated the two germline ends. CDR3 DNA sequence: TGTGCCGCGGGGGGATCACTAAGCTCTGGAAACACCATATATTTT. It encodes CAAGGSLSSGNTIYF.

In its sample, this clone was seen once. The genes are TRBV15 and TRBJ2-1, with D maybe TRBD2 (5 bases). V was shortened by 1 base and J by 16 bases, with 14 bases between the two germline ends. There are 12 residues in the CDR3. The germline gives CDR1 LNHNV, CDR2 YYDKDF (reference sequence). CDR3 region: CATSRAGKPRFF. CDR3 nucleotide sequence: TGTGCCACCAGCAGAGCGGGGAAGCCTAGATTCTTC.

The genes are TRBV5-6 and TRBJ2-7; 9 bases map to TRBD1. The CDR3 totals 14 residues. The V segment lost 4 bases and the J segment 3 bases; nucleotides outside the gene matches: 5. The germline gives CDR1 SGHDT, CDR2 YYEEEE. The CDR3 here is CASSRWDRDYEQYF. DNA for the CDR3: TGTGCCAGCAGCCGATGGGACAGGGACTACGAGCAGTACTTC.

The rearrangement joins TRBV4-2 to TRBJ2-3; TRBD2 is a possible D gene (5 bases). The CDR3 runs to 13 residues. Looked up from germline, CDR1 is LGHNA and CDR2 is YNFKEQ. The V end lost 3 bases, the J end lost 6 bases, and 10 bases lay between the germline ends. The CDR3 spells CASSQFDYDTQYF. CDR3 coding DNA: TGTGCCAGCAGCCAGTTCGACTACGATACGCAGTATTTT.

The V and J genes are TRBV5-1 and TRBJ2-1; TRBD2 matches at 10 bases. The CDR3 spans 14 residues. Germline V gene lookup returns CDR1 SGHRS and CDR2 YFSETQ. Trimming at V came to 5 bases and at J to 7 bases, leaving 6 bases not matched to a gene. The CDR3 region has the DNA TGCGCCAGCAGTACGGCTAGCGGGAGTAATGAGCAGTTCTTC. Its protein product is CASSTASGSNEQFF.

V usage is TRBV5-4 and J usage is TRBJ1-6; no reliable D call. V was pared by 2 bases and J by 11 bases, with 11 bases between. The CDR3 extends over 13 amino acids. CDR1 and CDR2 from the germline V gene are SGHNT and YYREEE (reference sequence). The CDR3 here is CASSFGRPPPLHF. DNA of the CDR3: TGTGCCAGCAGCTTCGGCAGGCCACCACCCCTCCACTTT.

The CDR3 loop reads CASSPEDRGVAGELFF. CDR3 in DNA: TGTGCCAGCAGCCCTGAGGACAGGGGCGTTGCCGGGGAGCTGTTTTTT. This chain connects TRBV7-3 to TRBJ2-2; TRBD1 aligns across 9 bases. CDR1 is SGHTA, CDR2 FQGTGA, per germline. The V gene end was trimmed by 5 bases and the J gene end by 6 bases; junction bases not matched to a gene: 10. This CDR3 has 16 amino acids. Using reference TRBV7-3 and TRBJ2-2 for the parts outside the CDR3, the full variable domain is GAGVSQTPSNKVTEKGKYVELRCDPISGHTALYWYRQSLGQGPEFLIYFQGTGAADDSGLPNDRFFAVRPEGSVSTLKIQRTERGDSAVYLCASSPEDRGVAGELFFGEGSRLTVL.

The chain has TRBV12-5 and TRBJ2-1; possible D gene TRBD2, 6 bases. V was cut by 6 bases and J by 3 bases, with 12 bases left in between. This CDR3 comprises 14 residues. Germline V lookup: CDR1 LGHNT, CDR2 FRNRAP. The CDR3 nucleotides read TGTGCTAGTGGCTCTAGCGCCCTCTACAATGAGCAGTTCTTC. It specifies CASGSSALYNEQFF. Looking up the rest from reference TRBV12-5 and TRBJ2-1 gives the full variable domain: DARVTQTPRHKVTEMGQEVTMRCQPILGHNTVFWYRQTMMQGLELLAYFRNRAPLDDSGMPKDRFSAEMPDATLATLKIQPSEPRDSAVYFCASGSSALYNEQFFGPGTRLTVL.

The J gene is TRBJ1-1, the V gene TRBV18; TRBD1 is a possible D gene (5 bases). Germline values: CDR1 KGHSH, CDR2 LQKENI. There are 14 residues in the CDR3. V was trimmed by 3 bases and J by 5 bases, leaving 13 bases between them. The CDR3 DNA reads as TGTGCCAGCTCACCCGCAGGGCATACGACTGAAGCTTTCTTT. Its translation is CASSPAGHTTEAFF.

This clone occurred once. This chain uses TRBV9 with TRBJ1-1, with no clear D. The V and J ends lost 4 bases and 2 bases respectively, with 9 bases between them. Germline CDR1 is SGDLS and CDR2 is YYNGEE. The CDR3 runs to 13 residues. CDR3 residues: CASSLGDNTEAFF. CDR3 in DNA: TGTGCCAGCAGCTTGGGCGACAACACTGAAGCTTTCTTT.

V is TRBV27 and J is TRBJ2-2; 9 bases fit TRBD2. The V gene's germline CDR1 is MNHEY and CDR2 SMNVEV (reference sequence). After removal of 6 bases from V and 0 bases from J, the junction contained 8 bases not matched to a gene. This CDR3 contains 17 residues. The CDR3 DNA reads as TGTGCCAGCAGACCAAGGGCTAGCGGGGCGAACACCGGGGAGCTGTTTTTT. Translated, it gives CASRPRASGANTGELFF.

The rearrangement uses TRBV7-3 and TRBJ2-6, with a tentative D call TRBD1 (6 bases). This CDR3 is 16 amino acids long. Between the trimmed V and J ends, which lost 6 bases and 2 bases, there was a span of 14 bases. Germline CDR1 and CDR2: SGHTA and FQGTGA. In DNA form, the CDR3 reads TGTGCCAGCAGGGCTGCCCGGACAGCTGGGGCCAACGTCCTGACTTTC. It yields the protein CASRAARTAGANVLTF.